The sample holds one count of the clone carrying this TCR beta chain. The data were obtained in a study of OX40 agonist ivuxolimab in advanced cancers. Assay used: immunoSEQ multiplex PCR; TCRdb lists only in-frame clones, some missing. Among approximately 82,000 clones, 70% to 90% were seen once, and the ten largest hold roughly 25%. J gave up 9 bases and V 1 base, and 2 bases lay outside the gene matches. Germline assignment: CDR1 SGHAT and CDR2 FQNNGV. This CDR3 contains 14 residues. Here the sequenced sample was CD4+ or CD8+ T cells sorted from blood, taken in a trial of the OX40 agonist ivuxolimab. The V gene is TRBV11-2, the J gene TRBJ1-6, with 8 bases aligning to TRBD1. This TCR came from an adult with an advanced solid tumor such as melanoma, head and neck, liver or kidney cancer. The CDR3 nucleotides are TGTGCCAGCAGCTTAGGGACAGGGAGTTCACCCCTCCACTTT. Its protein product is CASSLGTGSSPLHF.